A selection of T cell receptor beta chains follows, all from one sample in a study of T cells in Graves' hyperthyroidism and ophthalmopathy. TCRdb itself ran the multiplex PCR reads through MiXCR, one entry per CDR3 protein. This table holds some 570,000 distinct CDR3 sequences, 12% to 15% found once. The sample taken for sequencing was blood. The receptors were sampled from a woman aged 18-29 years with Graves' ophthalmopathy. The CDR3 runs from the conserved cysteine through the conserved F or W. Each record gives: V gene, D gene, J gene, clone size, CDR3 protein, CDR3 DNA. D genes are given only for firm matches. Rows give clone size only sometimes, using once, few, many, or a class for an expanded clone.

TRBV9	.	TRBJ2-7	few	CASSVTSNYEQYF	TGTGCCAGCAGCGTAACTAGCAACTACGAGCAGTACTTC
TRBV18	.	TRBJ2-1	few	CASSPPAGRGSYNEQFF	TGTGCCAGCTCACCACCGGCCGGGAGAGGGTCCTACAATGAGCAGTTCTTC
TRBV20-1	TRBD2	TRBJ2-3	many	CSAYEPLAGVGDTQYF	TGCAGTGCTTACGAACCCCTAGCGGGAGTAGGAGATACGCAGTATTTT
TRBV12-3/TRBV12-4	.	TRBJ1-2	.	CASLQGRRKKRANYGYTF	TGTGCCAGCCTCCAGGGGAGGAGAAAGAAGAGAGCTAACTATGGCTACACCTTC
TRBV24-1	.	TRBJ2-1	many	CATSDFPGGAINEQFF	TGTGCCACCAGTGATTTCCCAGGGGGGGCCATCAATGAGCAGTTCTTC
TRBV20-1	TRBD2	TRBJ2-1	many	CSASPGTSVHNEQFF	TGCAGTGCTAGTCCCGGGACTAGCGTTCACAATGAGCAGTTCTTC
TRBV10-3	TRBD2	TRBJ2-2	few	CAQRGDTGELFF	TGTGCCCAGCGGGGGGACACCGGGGAGCTGTTTTTT
TRBV4-2	TRBD2	TRBJ2-3	.	CASSQVSGGSFGSDTQYF	TGTGCCAGCAGCCAAGTTTCGGGAGGGAGCTTTGGTTCAGATACGCAGTATTTT
TRBV7-3	.	TRBJ2-2	few	CASRRQMNTGELFF	TGTGCCAGCAGGCGACAGATGAACACCGGGGAGCTGTTTTTT
TRBV6-5	.	TRBJ2-2	.	CASSYSVTLQQFF	TGTGCCAGCAGTTACTCGGTGACGCTACAGCAGTTTTTT
TRBV7-3	.	TRBJ2-7	many	CASSHGPSYEQYF	TGTGCCAGCAGTCACGGCCCTTCCTACGAGCAGTACTTC
TRBV19	.	TRBJ2-3	few	CASSTQNTDTQYF	TGTGCCAGTAGTACGCAGAACACAGATACGCAGTATTTT
TRBV3-1	TRBD1	TRBJ1-5	many	CASSPGQGASQPQHF	TGTGCCAGCAGCCCCGGACAGGGGGCAAGTCAGCCCCAGCATTTT
TRBV11-2	.	TRBJ2-2	few	CASRSTRRTTTGELFF	TGTGCCAGCAGATCAACTAGGAGGACGACCACCGGGGAGCTGTTTTTT
TRBV29-1	.	TRBJ2-1	.	CSARRGMNEQFF	TGCAGCGCGAGGAGGGGGATGAATGAGCAGTTCTTC
TRBV28	.	TRBJ2-3	many	CASSLSPSTDTQYF	TGTGCCAGCAGTTTAAGTCCGAGCACAGATACGCAGTATTTT
TRBV20-1	.	TRBJ2-3	many	CSARELLGTTQYF	TGCAGTGCTAGGGAACTGCTAGGGACTACGCAGTATTTT
TRBV14	.	TRBJ1-1	.	CASSQSWVPSAFF	TGTGCCAGCAGCCAATCCTGGGTCCCTTCAGCTTTCTTT
TRBV12-3/TRBV12-4	.	TRBJ1-1	many	CASSLAGRAFF	TGTGCCAGCAGTTTAGCGGGAAGAGCTTTCTTT
TRBV5-6	.	TRBJ1-1	few	CASSPRRSYTEAFF	TGTGCCAGCAGCCCAAGAAGGTCGTACACTGAAGCTTTCTTT
TRBV4-1	TRBD2	TRBJ2-7	many	CASSPGWGEGYEQYF	TGCGCCAGCAGCCCGGGCTGGGGGGAGGGCTACGAGCAGTACTTC
TRBV28	.	TRBJ2-7	many	CASSHRMRAYEQYF	TGTGCCAGCAGTCACAGGATGAGGGCCTACGAGCAGTACTTC
TRBV11-2	.	TRBJ1-2	many	CASSPGAGLSPYGYTF	TGTGCCAGCAGCCCCGGGGCAGGTCTCAGTCCCTATGGCTACACCTTC
TRBV9	.	TRBJ1-4	few	CASSPRATTNEKLFF	TGTGCCAGCAGCCCGAGGGCTACAACTAATGAAAAACTGTTTTTT
TRBV20-1	TRBD2	TRBJ2-7	few	CSARLPTSGRDEQYF	TGCAGTGCTAGACTTCCTACTAGCGGGAGGGACGAGCAGTACTTC
TRBV7-6	.	TRBJ1-2	many	CASSRRGGRLYGYTF	TGTGCCAGCAGCCGGCGAGGGGGGCGGCTTTATGGCTACACCTTC
TRBV9	TRBD2	TRBJ2-5	few	CASSTRGDQETQYF	TGTGCCAGCAGCACGCGGGGGGACCAAGAGACCCAGTACTTC
TRBV7-9	TRBD1	TRBJ2-7	few	CASSHTGQGAHVLLYEQYF	TGTGCCAGCAGCCATACGGGACAGGGGGCCCATGTGTTGTTATACGAGCAGTACTTC
TRBV7-3	TRBD2	TRBJ2-1	many	CASSPSAGEAYNEQFF	TGTGCCAGCAGCCCCTCAGCGGGAGAGGCCTACAATGAGCAGTTCTTC
TRBV4-1	.	TRBJ2-2	.	CASSQVVRVKTGELFF	TGCGCCAGCAGCCAAGTAGTCAGGGTAAAAACCGGGGAGCTGTTTTTT
TRBV7-2	.	TRBJ1-2	many	CASSLERGGYTF	TGTGCCAGCAGCTTAGAACGGGGAGGCTACACCTTC
TRBV18	.	TRBJ2-5	many	CASSPRSAFQETQYF	TGTGCCAGCTCACCGAGGAGCGCTTTTCAAGAGACCCAGTACTTC
TRBV18	TRBD1	TRBJ1-1	few	CASSNTGQGTEAFF	TGTGCCAGCTCTAATACGGGACAGGGGACTGAAGCTTTCTTT
TRBV18	.	TRBJ2-1	many	CASRIRTSNEQFF	TGTGCCAGCCGAATTCGGACAAGCAATGAGCAGTTCTTC
TRBV20-1	TRBD1	TRBJ2-7	.	CSALYSLQGAGEQYF	TGCAGTGCTCTATACTCCCTACAGGGGGCGGGCGAGCAGTACTTC
TRBV28	.	TRBJ2-3	many	CASSGAAKRTDTQYF	TGTGCCAGCAGTGGGGCGGCCAAGCGCACAGATACGCAGTATTTT
TRBV19	.	TRBJ1-1	.	CASSMPYRTAEGTEAFF	TGTGCCAGTAGTATGCCATACCGGACAGCGGAGGGCACTGAAGCTTTCTTT
TRBV30	TRBD1	TRBJ1-2	.	CAWGQGFSSGYTF	TGTGCCTGGGGACAGGGATTCAGCAGTGGCTACACCTTC
TRBV7-9	.	TRBJ2-5	few	CASRNQGWETQYF	TGTGCCAGCAGAAATCAGGGGTGGGAGACCCAGTACTTC
TRBV27	.	TRBJ2-1	many	CASSSTGRGENEQFF	TGTGCCAGCAGTTCCACGGGAAGGGGGGAAAATGAGCAGTTCTTC
TRBV7-3	.	TRBJ2-7	few	CASSLRAKDTGAYEQYF	TGTGCCAGCAGCTTAAGAGCAAAGGATACGGGGGCTTACGAGCAGTACTTC
TRBV12-3/TRBV12-4	.	TRBJ1-6	many	CASSFGRGGDNSPLHF	TGTGCCAGCAGTTTTGGTAGGGGAGGGGACAATTCACCCCTCCACTTT
TRBV27	.	TRBJ2-7	many	CASSSVSLMSSYEQYF	TGTGCCAGCAGTTCCGTCTCCCTTATGAGCTCCTACGAGCAGTACTTC
TRBV20-1	.	TRBJ1-5	many	CSARQDPRRGGLGNQPQHF	TGCAGTGCTAGACAGGATCCCCGCCGGGGAGGGTTGGGCAATCAGCCCCAGCATTTT
TRBV24-1	.	TRBJ1-2	few	CATSDANYGYTF	TGTGCCACCAGTGATGCCAACTATGGCTACACCTTC
TRBV6-5	.	TRBJ1-5	many	CASSYSGQPQHF	TGTGCCAGCAGTTACTCGGGTCAGCCCCAGCATTTT
TRBV7-9	TRBD2	TRBJ2-7	once	CASTLTSGSEQYF	TGTGCCAGCACCCTAACTAGCGGGAGTGAGCAGTACTTC
TRBV7-9	TRBD1	TRBJ2-1	.	CASSLGQGDYNEQFF	TGTGCCAGCAGTTTGGGACAGGGGGATTACAATGAGCAGTTCTTC
TRBV12-3/TRBV12-4	.	TRBJ1-5	many	CASSLADQQPQHF	TGTGCCAGCAGTCTTGCAGATCAACAGCCCCAGCATTTT
TRBV29-1	.	TRBJ1-1	many	CSVRRAPDTEAFF	TGCAGCGTCCGAAGGGCCCCGGACACTGAAGCTTTCTTT
TRBV30	.	TRBJ2-4	many	CAWTGMAQLAKNIQYF	TGTGCCTGGACTGGGATGGCTCAGCTAGCCAAAAACATTCAGTACTTC
TRBV27	TRBD2	TRBJ2-1	many	CASSSGLAGQFF	TGTGCCAGCAGTTCGGGACTAGCGGGACAGTTCTTC
TRBV2	TRBD2	TRBJ2-1	.	CASSSGGPSGDEQFF	TGTGCCAGCAGTTCGGGAGGGCCCTCTGGGGATGAGCAGTTCTTC
TRBV5-6	.	TRBJ2-1	.	CASSLIADVYNEQFF	TGTGCCAGCAGCTTGATAGCGGACGTATACAATGAGCAGTTCTTC
TRBV30	.	TRBJ1-2	.	CAWNLPGGLNYGYTF	TGTGCCTGGAACCTACCGGGGGGCCTCAACTATGGCTACACCTTC
TRBV7-9	TRBD2	TRBJ2-7	.	CASSPTSGIGQYF	TGTGCCAGCAGTCCGACTAGCGGGATCGGGCAGTACTTC
TRBV4-2	TRBD2	TRBJ2-1	.	CASSRGRGVNEQFF	TGTGCCAGCAGCCGAGGGCGGGGGGTCAATGAGCAGTTCTTC
TRBV27	.	TRBJ1-6	many	CASSLSRSNSPLHF	TGTGCCAGCAGTTTAAGCAGGTCGAATTCACCCCTCCACTTT